The entry below gives a single TCR beta chain sequence along with its context. What it binds is not known. This sample stems from a study of shared clonotypes between healthy human individuals. In the study overall: Each donor had three CD4 naive, three CD4 memory, two CD8 naive and one CD8 memory plate. The study's findings and limits: Sorted-subset sequencing was shown by rarefaction to be incomplete despite large depth. Clonotypes shared by all four donors outscored non-shared clonotypes in generation probability.

In the study's own analysis: Filtering of immunoSEQ junctional sequences could not match full-length read filtering. The repertoire was sequenced with immunoSEQ multiplex PCR; TCRdb's copy has only in-frame clones and lacks some. The V and J calls and clone size come from that table; D and trimming were worked out from the DNA. Of more than 2 million clones in the sample, approximately 95% were seen once. Germline values: CDR1 SGHRS, CDR2 YFSETQ. Trimming removed 1 base at V and 6 bases at J, with 15 bases between. The CDR3 consists of 15 residues. This clonotype originated in a man in his late teens or twenties in good health. The chain carries TRBV5-1 and TRBJ2-3; D may be TRBD1 or TRBD2 (5 bases each). The sample taken for sequencing was naive CD4+ T cells sorted from blood. Documented subset: CD45RA+ positively selected. CDR3 bases: TGCGCCAGCAGCTTGTACGGGGACCCCCCCGATACGCAGTATTTT. It is translated as CASSLYGDPPDTQYF.